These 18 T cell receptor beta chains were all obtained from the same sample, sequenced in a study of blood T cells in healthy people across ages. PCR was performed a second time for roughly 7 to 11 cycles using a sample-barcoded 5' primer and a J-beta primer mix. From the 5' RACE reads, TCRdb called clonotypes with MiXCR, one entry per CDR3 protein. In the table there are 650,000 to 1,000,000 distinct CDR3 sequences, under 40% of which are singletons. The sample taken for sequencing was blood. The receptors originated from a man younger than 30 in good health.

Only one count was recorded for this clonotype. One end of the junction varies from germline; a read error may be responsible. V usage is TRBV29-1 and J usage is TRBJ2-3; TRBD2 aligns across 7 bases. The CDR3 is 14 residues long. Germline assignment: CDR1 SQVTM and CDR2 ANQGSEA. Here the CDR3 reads CSVGPRLAADTRYF. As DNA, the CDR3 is TGCAGCGTTGGCCCTCGACTAGCCGCAGATACGCGGTATTTT.

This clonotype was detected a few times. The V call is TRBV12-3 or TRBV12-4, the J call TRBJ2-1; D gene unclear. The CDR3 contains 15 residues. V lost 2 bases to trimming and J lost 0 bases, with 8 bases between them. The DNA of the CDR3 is TGTGCCAGCAGTTTACAGTCGGGCTCCTACAATGAGCAGTTCTTC. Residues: CASSLQSGSYNEQFF.

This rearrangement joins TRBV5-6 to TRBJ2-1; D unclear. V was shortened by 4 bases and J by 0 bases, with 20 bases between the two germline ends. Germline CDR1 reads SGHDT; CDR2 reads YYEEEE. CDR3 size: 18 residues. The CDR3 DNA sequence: TGTGCCAGCAGCGATGGACCGCTTTTCGAGAGCTCCTACAATGAGCAGTTCTTC. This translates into CASSDGPLFESSYNEQFF.

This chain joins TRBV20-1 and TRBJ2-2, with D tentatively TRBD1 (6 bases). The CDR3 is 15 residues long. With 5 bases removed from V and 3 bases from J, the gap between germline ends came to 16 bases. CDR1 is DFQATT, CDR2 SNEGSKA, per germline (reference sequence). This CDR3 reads CSAGGPDHYTGELFF. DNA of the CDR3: TGCAGTGCTGGGGGCCCAGACCATTACACCGGGGAGCTGTTTTTT.

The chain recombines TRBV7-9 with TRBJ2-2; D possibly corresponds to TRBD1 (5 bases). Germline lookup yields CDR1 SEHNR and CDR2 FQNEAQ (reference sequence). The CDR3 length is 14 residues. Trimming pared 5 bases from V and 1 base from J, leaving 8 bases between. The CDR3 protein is CASSPTVNTGELFF. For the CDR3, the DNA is TGTGCCAGCAGCCCGACAGTGAACACCGGGGAGCTGTTTTTT.

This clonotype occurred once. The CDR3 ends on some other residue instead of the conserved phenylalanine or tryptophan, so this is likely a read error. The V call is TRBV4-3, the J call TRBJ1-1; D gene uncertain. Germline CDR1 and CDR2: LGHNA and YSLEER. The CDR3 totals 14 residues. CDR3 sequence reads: CASSLNRVNTEAFL. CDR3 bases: TGCGCCAGCTCTTTAAACCGAGTGAACACCGAAGCTTTCCTT.

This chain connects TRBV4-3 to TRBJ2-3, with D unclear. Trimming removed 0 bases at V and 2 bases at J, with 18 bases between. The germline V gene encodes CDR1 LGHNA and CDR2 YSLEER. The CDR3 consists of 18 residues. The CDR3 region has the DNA TGCGCCAGCAGCCAAGACTCGGGTCTAGTCTCTGTCACAGATACGCAGTATTTT. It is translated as CASSQDSGLVSVTDTQYF.

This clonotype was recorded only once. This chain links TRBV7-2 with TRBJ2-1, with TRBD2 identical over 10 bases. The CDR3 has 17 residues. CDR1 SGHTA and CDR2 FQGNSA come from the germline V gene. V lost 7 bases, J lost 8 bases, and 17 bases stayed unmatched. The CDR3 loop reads CASTLSLAGTIGDEQFF. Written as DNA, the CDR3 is TGTGCCAGCACCCTGTCACTAGCGGGAACCATTGGGGATGAGCAGTTCTTC. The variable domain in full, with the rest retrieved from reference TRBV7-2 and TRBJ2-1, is GAGVSQSPSNKVTEKGKDVELRCDPISGHTALYWYRQSLGQGLEFLIYFQGNSAPDKSGLPSDRFSAERTGGSVSTLTIQRTQQEDSAVYLCASTLSLAGTIGDEQFFGPGTRLTVL.

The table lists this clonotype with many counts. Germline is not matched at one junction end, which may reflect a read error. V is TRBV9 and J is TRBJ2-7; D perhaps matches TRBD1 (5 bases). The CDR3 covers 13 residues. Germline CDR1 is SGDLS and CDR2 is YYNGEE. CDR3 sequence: CASSVDSSYEQYF. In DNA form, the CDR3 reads TGTGCCAGCAGTGTAGACAGCTCCTACGAGCAGTACTTC.

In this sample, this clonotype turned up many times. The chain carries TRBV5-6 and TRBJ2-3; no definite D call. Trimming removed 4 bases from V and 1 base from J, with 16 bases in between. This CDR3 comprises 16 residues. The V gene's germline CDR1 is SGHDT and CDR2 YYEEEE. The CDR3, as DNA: TGTGCCAGCAGCCCCCGAATGGTCAGAGGCACAGATACGCAGTATTTT. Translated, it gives CASSPRMVRGTDTQYF.

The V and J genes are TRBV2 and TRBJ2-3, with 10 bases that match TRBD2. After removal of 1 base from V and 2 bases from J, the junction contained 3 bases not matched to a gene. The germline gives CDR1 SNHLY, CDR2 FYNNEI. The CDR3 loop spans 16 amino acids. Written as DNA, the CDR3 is TGTGCCAGCAGTGAAGGCCTAGCGGGAGTCACAGATACGCAGTATTTT. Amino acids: CASSEGLAGVTDTQYF.

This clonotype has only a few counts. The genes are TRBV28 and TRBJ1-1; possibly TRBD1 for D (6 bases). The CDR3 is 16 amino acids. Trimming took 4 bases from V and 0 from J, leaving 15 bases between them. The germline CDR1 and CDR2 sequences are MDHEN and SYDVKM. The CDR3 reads CASSSGGGDMNTEAFF. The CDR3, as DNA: TGTGCCAGCAGTTCTGGGGGGGGGGACATGAACACTGAAGCTTTCTTT. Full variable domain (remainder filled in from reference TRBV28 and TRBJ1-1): DVKVTQSSRYLVKRTGEKVFLECVQDMDHENMFWYRQDPGLGLRLIYFSYDVKMKEKGDIPEGYSVSREKKERFSLILESASTNQTSMYLCASSSGGGDMNTEAFFGQGTRLTVV.

For the CDR3, the DNA is TGCGCCAGCAGCCAAGGTCACAGCGGAAGCTACAATGAGCAGTTCTTC. The encoded protein is CASSQGHSGSYNEQFF. The rearrangement links TRBV4-3 to TRBJ2-1; a possible D gene is TRBD2 (5 bases). V shed 1 base and J shed 3 bases, with 13 bases lying between them. The CDR3 length is 16 residues. Germline CDR1 LGHNA, CDR2 YSLEER.

CDR3 sequence: CASSPNPGTGLLEAFF. The CDR3 DNA reads TGTGCCAGCAGCCCAAATCCCGGGACAGGGCTTCTTGAAGCTTTCTTT. The V call is TRBV9, the J call TRBJ1-1; 9 positions agree with TRBD1. Trimming at V came to 4 bases and at J to 7 bases, leaving 14 bases not matched to a gene. The CDR3 contains 16 residues. CDR1 is SGDLS and CDR2 is YYNGEE in the germline V gene.

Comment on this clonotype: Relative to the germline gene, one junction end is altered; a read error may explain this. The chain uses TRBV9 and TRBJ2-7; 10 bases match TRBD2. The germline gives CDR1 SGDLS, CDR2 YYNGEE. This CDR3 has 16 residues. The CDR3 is CANSVAGGRGSYEQYF. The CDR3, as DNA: TGTGCCAACAGCGTAGCGGGGGGCCGGGGTTCATACGAGCAGTACTTC.

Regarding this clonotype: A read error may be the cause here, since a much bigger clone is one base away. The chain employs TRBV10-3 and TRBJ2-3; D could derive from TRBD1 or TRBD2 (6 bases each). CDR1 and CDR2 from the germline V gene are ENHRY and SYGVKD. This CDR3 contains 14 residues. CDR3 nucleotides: TGTGCCACCAGTGTGGGGGGCGCGACAGATACGCAGTATTTT. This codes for CATSVGGATDTQYF.

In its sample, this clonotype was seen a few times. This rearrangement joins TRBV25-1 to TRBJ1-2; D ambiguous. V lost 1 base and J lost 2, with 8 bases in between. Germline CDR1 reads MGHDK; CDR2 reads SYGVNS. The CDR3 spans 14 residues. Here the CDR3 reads CASSESGLNYGYTF. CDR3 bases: TGTGCCAGCAGTGAATCGGGTCTCAACTATGGCTACACCTTC.

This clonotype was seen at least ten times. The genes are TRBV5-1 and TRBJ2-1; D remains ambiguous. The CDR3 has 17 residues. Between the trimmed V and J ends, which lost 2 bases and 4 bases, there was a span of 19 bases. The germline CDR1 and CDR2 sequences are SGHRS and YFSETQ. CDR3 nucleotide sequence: TGCGCCAGCAGCTTAATCCAAATAGTTAATTCATACAATGAGCAGTTCTTC. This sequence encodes CASSLIQIVNSYNEQFF.